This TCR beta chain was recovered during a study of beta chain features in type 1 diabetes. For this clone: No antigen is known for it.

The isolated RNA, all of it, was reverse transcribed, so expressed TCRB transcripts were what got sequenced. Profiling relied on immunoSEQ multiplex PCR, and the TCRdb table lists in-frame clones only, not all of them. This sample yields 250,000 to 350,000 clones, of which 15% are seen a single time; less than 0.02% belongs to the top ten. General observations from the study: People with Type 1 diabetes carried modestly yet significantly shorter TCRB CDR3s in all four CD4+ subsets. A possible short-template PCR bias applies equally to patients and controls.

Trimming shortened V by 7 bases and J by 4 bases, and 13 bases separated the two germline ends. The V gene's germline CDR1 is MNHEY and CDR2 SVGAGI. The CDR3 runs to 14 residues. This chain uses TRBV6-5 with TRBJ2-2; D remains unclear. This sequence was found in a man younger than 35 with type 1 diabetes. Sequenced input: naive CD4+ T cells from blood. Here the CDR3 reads CASKHNPGTGELFF. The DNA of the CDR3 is TGTGCCAGCAAACATAACCCGGGCACCGGGGAGCTGTTTTTT.